This TCR beta chain was retrieved from a study of T-cell reconstitution after alpha-beta-depleted transplantation in children. A library of TCRbeta sequences, prepared with unique molecular identifiers, was generated. From the PCR reads, TCRdb called clonotypes with MiXCR, one entry per CDR3 protein. Here the sample spans hundreds of thousands of distinct CDR3 sequences, 8.5% to 10% being singletons. There are 12 residues in the CDR3. V lost 0 bases and J lost 4, with 6 bases in between. CDR1 and CDR2 (germline): SQVTM, ANQGSEA. The V call is TRBV29-1, the J call TRBJ2-5, with D possibly being TRBD2 (6 bases). This clonotype was sampled from a human donor who donated a stem cell graft to a child with acute lymphoblastic leukemia. This sample comprised PBMCs from the stem cell graft donor, obtained from the stem cell graft. The DNA of the CDR3 is TGCAGCGTTGAAGACGGGGGAGAGACCCAGTACTTC. Protein product: CSVEDGGETQYF.